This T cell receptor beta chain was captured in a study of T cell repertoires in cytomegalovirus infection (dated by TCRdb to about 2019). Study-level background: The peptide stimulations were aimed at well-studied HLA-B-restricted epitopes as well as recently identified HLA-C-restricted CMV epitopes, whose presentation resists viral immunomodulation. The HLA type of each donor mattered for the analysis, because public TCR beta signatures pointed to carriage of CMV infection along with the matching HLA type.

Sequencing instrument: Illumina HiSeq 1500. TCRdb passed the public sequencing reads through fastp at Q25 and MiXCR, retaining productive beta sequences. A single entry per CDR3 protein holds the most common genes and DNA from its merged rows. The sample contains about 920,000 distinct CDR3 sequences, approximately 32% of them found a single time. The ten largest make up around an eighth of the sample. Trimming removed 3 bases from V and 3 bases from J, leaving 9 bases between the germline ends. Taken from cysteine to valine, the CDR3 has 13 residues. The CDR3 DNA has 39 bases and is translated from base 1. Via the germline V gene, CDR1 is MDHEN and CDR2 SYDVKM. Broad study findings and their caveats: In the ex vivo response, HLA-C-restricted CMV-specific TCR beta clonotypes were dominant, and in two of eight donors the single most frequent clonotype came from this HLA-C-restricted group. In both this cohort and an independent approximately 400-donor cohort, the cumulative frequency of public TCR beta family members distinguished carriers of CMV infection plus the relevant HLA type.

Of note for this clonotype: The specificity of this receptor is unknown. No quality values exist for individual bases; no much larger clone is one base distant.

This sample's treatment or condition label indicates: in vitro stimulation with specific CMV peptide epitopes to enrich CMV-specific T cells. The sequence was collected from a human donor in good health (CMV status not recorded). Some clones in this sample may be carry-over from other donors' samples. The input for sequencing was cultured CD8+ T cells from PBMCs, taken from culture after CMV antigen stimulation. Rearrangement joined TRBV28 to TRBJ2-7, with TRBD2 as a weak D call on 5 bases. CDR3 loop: CASSFRGIYEQYV. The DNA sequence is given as TGTGCCAGCAGTTTCCGGGGTATCTACGAGCAGTACGTC.